The 19 T cell receptor beta chains below come from one sample, sequenced in a study of blood T cell repertoires in COVID-19. Here immunoSEQ multiplex PCR was the method, and the copy in TCRdb shows in-frame clones only, minus some. The sample lists 650,000 to 800,000 clones, over 80% seen once, with around 0.3% in the top ten. Material: peripheral blood. These receptors were collected from a woman aged 18-29 years with acute or convalescent COVID-19.

The chain has TRBV5-4 and TRBJ2-6; D call uncertain. CDR3 length equals 14 residues. V lost 3 bases, J lost 2 bases, and 6 bases lay in between. The germline CDR1 and CDR2 sequences are SGHNT and YYREEE (reference sequence). In DNA form, the CDR3 reads TGTGCCAGCAGCTCAGAAACTGGGGCCAACGTCCTGACTTTC. Translating gives CASSSETGANVLTF.

The table lists this clone with a count of one. The rearrangement links TRBV5-1 to TRBJ1-1; 8 bases are shared with TRBD1. Germline CDR1 is SGHRS and CDR2 is YFSETQ. The CDR3 is made up of 15 amino acids. Germline trimming cut 5 bases from V and 3 bases from J; bases unmatched to any gene: 9. The chain's CDR3 is CASRRTGPRDTEAFF. DNA for the CDR3: TGCGCCAGCAGGCGGACAGGGCCGCGTGACACTGAAGCTTTCTTT.

The chain couples TRBV10-3 to TRBJ1-6; the D is unclear. The CDR3 is 16 residues long. V gave up 0 bases and J gave up 7 bases, with 13 bases separating them. The germline CDR1 and CDR2 sequences are ENHRY and SYGVKD. CDR3 residues: CAISESRQRYNSPLHF. The CDR3, as DNA: TGTGCCATCAGTGAGTCTAGACAACGTTACAATTCACCCCTCCACTTT.

V usage is TRBV5-8 and J usage is TRBJ2-1, with D possibly being TRBD1 (5 bases). The V end was cut by 2 bases, the J end by 5 bases, with 11 bases between. The CDR3 runs to 14 residues. Germline V gene data show CDR1 as SGHTS and CDR2 as YDEGEE. For the CDR3, the DNA is TGTGCCAGCAGCTTCCAGGGTCCGCACAATGAGCAGTTCTTC. Its translation: CASSFQGPHNEQFF.

The genes are TRBV7-2 and TRBJ1-5; tentative D call: TRBD1 (6 bases). The ends were cut back, 5 bases at V and 5 bases at J, with 22 bases in the middle. The germline CDR1 and CDR2 sequences are SGHTA and FQGNSA. CDR3 length: 17 amino acids. The CDR3 DNA sequence: TGTGCCAGCAGCCCTTGGACAGACCCCAGGCTGGATCAGCCCCAGCATTTT. As protein: CASSPWTDPRLDQPQHF.

The chain joins TRBV5-1 to TRBJ1-2, with TRBD1 identical over 7 bases. CDR3 length: 16 residues. V lost 3 bases and J lost 2; bases outside the gene matches: 10. In germline, CDR1 is SGHRS, CDR2 YFSETQ. Written as DNA, the CDR3 is TGCGCCAGCAGCTATTCCACAGGGGTTTTAAACTATGGCTACACCTTC. Residues: CASSYSTGVLNYGYTF.

This chain connects TRBV28 to TRBJ1-4, with D uncertain. The length of the CDR3 is 16 residues. Trimming left V 5 bases short and J 0 bases short, with 13 bases between. Germline V CDR1 and CDR2: MDHEN, SYDVKM. The CDR3 spells CASSPDTPATNEKLFF. CDR3 sequence (DNA): TGTGCCAGCAGTCCAGACACGCCTGCAACTAATGAAAAACTGTTTTTT. Complete variable domain (other parts from reference TRBV28 and TRBJ1-4): DVKVTQSSRYLVKRTGEKVFLECVQDMDHENMFWYRQDPGLGLRLIYFSYDVKMKEKGDIPEGYSVSREKKERFSLILESASTNQTSMYLCASSPDTPATNEKLFFGSGTQLSVL.

In this sample, this clone turned up once. CDR3 DNA sequence: TGTGCCAGCAGCCCCAGGACAGGGTCGAGCGGGGAGCTGTTTTTT. It specifies CASSPRTGSSGELFF. The rearrangement uses TRBV7-2 and TRBJ2-2, with 8 bases matching TRBD1. The germline gives CDR1 SGHTA, CDR2 FQGNSA. The CDR3 runs to 15 residues. The V and J ends lost 5 bases and 7 bases, in that order; junction bases with no gene match: 9.

The chain joins TRBV24-1 to TRBJ2-5, with 11 bases identical to TRBD1. After removal of 4 bases from V and 6 bases from J, the junction contained 9 bases not matched to a gene. From germline, CDR1 is KGHDR and CDR2 SFDVKD. The CDR3 totals 16 residues. The CDR3 is CATSDPSGTGGQTQYF. In DNA, the CDR3 is TGTGCCACCAGTGACCCTTCCGGGACAGGGGGACAGACCCAGTACTTC.

The chain is built from TRBV27 and TRBJ1-6; D is uncertain. Germline CDR1 is MNHEY and CDR2 is SMNVEV (reference sequence). Trimming took 6 bases from V and 9 from J, leaving 18 bases between them. The CDR3 totals 15 residues. CDR3 DNA: TGTGCCAGCAGCCCCGGCATGGGTGGGAGTTCACCCCTCCACTTT. Amino acids: CASSPGMGGSSPLHF.

V and J are TRBV5-6 and TRBJ1-6; 7 bases line up with TRBD1. The CDR3 is made up of 16 amino acids. Germline V gene data show CDR1 as SGHDT and CDR2 as YYEEEE. Trimming at V came to 2 bases and at J to 10 bases, leaving 12 bases not matched to a gene. The CDR3 here is CASSLQGSWAESPLHF. Written as DNA, the CDR3 is TGTGCCAGCAGCTTACAGGGGAGTTGGGCTGAATCACCCCTCCACTTT.

This clone has a single count. The V and J genes are TRBV28 and TRBJ1-1; TRBD1 matches 9 bases. J was trimmed by 5 bases and V by 7 bases; bases with no gene match: 14. Looked up from germline, CDR1 is MDHEN and CDR2 is SYDVKM. This CDR3 has 16 amino acids. This chain's CDR3 is CASISGQGLWGTEAFF. CDR3 DNA sequence: TGTGCCAGCATCTCGGGACAGGGATTATGGGGAACTGAAGCTTTCTTT.

The chain couples TRBV2 to TRBJ1-4; 9 positions match TRBD1. The CDR3 totals 14 residues. The trim removed 4 bases at V and 8 bases at J, leaving 5 bases unmatched. From germline, CDR1 is SNHLY and CDR2 FYNNEI. The CDR3 spells CASSGQGVGEKLFF. CDR3 nucleotide sequence: TGTGCCAGCAGTGGACAGGGGGTAGGGGAAAAACTGTTTTTT.

This chain connects TRBV6-5 to TRBJ1-3; 7 bases align to TRBD1. CDR1 MNHEY and CDR2 SVGAGI come from the germline V gene. The CDR3 length is 14 residues. The V gene end was trimmed by 4 bases and the J gene end by 0 bases; junction bases not matched to a gene: 0. The CDR3 region is CASSWDSSGNTIYF. CDR3 DNA sequence: TGTGCCAGCAGTTGGGACAGCTCTGGAAACACCATATATTTT.

The gene calls are TRBV6-5 and TRBJ1-3; 10 nucleotides align to TRBD1. Trimming cost V 8 bases and J 6 bases; bases outside gene matches: 1. The CDR3 spans 12 residues. From germline, CDR1 is MNHEY and CDR2 SVGAGI. CDR3 in amino acids: CASGQGENTIYF. The CDR3 DNA is TGTGCCAGCGGACAGGGGGAAAACACCATATATTTT.

The CDR3 DNA sequence: TGCGCCAGCAGAAGACAGACTCTAACTTTCTTT. Its translation is CASRRQTLTFF. The chain carries TRBV5-1 and TRBJ1-1, with a possible D match to TRBD1 (5 bases). Trimming left V 5 bases short and J 12 bases short, with 14 bases between. The CDR3 consists of 11 residues. CDR1 SGHRS and CDR2 YFSETQ come from the germline V gene.

This chain joins TRBV6-5 and TRBJ1-5; TRBD1 might be the D (6 bases). V was pared by 6 bases and J by 6 bases, with 18 bases between. The CDR3 runs 15 residues. CDR1 and CDR2 (germline): MNHEY, SVGAGI. CDR3 protein: CASSPDPGVGQPQHF. DNA for the CDR3: TGTGCCAGCAGCCCAGATCCAGGGGTTGGTCAGCCCCAGCATTTT.

Regarding this clone: This sample includes further DNA sequences coding for the same CDR3. This sequence joins TRBV6-5 and TRBJ2-2; no clear D gene. The V gene's germline CDR1 is MNHEY and CDR2 SVGAGI. V was cut by 0 bases and J by 3 bases, with 5 bases left in between. This CDR3 contains 14 residues. The CDR3 DNA reads as TGTGCCAGCAGTTACTCTTCGGACACCGGGGAGCTGTTTTTT. Translating it yields CASSYSSDTGELFF.

The chain recombines TRBV19 with TRBJ2-7; D might be TRBD2 (7 bases). Germline CDR1 reads LNHDA; CDR2 reads SQIVND (reference sequence). The CDR3 consists of 15 residues. The V end was cut by 5 bases, the J end by 0 bases, with 14 bases between. CDR3 in amino acids: CASSASGGDSYEQYF. In nucleotides, the CDR3 is TGTGCCAGTAGTGCCTCGGGGGGCGACTCCTACGAGCAGTACTTC.